This T cell receptor beta chain originates from a study of T cells after yellow fever vaccination (dated by TCRdb to about 2019). At the level of the whole study: The SMART-Seq v4 Ultra Low Input RNA kit was used to prepare libraries from fractions with low cell numbers. To track T-cell clones before and after primary and booster YFV17D yellow fever vaccination, bulk TCR alpha and beta repertoires were sequenced longitudinally. The cohort comprised two healthy male donors, one aged 18 to 29 and one aged 30 to 39 years. Blood was collected at multiple timepoints before and after primary and secondary immunization, and bulk PBMC replicates and cell subsets were isolated. The study at large found these results: The study included only two donors, which limits how far the findings can be generalized. Most clones expanded after primary vaccination (around 96% of CD4 and about 85% of CD8) were re-detected after the booster, suggesting that broad memory maintenance occurred. The secondary T-cell response was found to be weaker but faster than the primary response, with a peak reached on day 5 rather than on day 15. A small share of clonotypes occurred in both CD4 and CD8 compartments, likely arising from convergent recombination. Computational filtering was needed because FACS-sorted repertoires could contain abundant contaminating clonotypes from the bulk population.

The treatment or condition tag for this specimen amounts to: live attenuated yellow fever vaccine strain. At each blood-draw timepoint, two biological replicates of bulk PBMCs were obtained. PBMCs were isolated from peripheral blood using a standard Ficoll-Paque protocol. RNA was extracted with TriZol from bulk PBMCs, CD4 and CD8 fractions, and dextramer-positive and dextramer-negative fractions. From the germline V gene, CDR1 is SGHDT and CDR2 is YYEEEE. The CDR3 goes from the cysteine to the phenylalanine over 12 residues. Just CDR3 DNA is preserved here, 36 bases in frame from base 1. Worth noting for this clonotype: This clone's antigen is unknown. A read error may account for a junction end that differs from germline.

Synthesis of TCR cDNA relied on 5'RACE template switching, a step that introduced a universal primer site along with unique molecular identifiers. Priming of cDNA synthesis was performed from both the TCR alpha and TCR beta constant segments. Libraries were amplified in two PCR steps, with sample barcodes and sequencing adapters added in the second step. Sequencing of libraries was done on Illumina HiSeq 2500 (2x100 bp) or NovaSeq (2x150 bp). The original methods were these. Demultiplexing of reads and collapsing into UMI consensus sequences were performed with MIGEC, and V(D)J alignment was carried out with MiXCR. Clonotypes responding to the vaccine were identified with edgeR on replicate PBMC samples, with the criteria of FDR below 0.01 and a log2 fold change above 5 up to day 15. CD4 or CD8 identity was assigned to each bulk clonotype according to whether the clonotype was present at higher abundance in the sequenced CD4 repertoire or the sequenced CD8 repertoire. TCRdb took the public reads, trimmed them with fastp at Q25, ran MiXCR for clone calling and kept in-frame beta chains. Here each entry gathers all rows of one CDR3 protein and keeps the most common genes and DNA. None of the V and J calls come from the authors' own analysis; TCRdb made them. The sample table records some 350,000 distinct CDR3 sequences; more than 9% of these occur just once. Roughly 18% of the sample is taken by the ten largest.

Sequenced here: PBMCs, sampled on the day of the first yellow fever vaccination. The sequence links TRBV5-6 to TRBJ1-1; TRBD1 might be the D gene, on 5 matching bases. This receptor was obtained from a man aged 18 to 29 who received the YFV17D yellow fever vaccine. The DNA sequence is TGTGCCAGCAGCTTCAGGGCCGTCAACGCCCGATTT. Translated, this gives CASSFRAVNARF.